A single sample is the source of the 18 T cell receptor beta chains below, sequenced in a study of B cell selection in AIRE deficiency. Generated by immunoSEQ multiplex PCR, the TCRdb table keeps only in-frame clones and is missing some. The table has 28,000 or so clones, about nine tenths seen once. Regulatory T cells were sorted as CD4+CD25hiCD127low/negative. The sample comprised CD4+CD25+ Tregs sorted from PBMCs. The receptors originated from a human donor in good health.

This chain joins TRBV7-2 and TRBJ2-1; 7 nucleotides line up with TRBD2. This CDR3 region has 15 residues. Germline assignment: CDR1 SGHTA and CDR2 FQGNSA. Trimming cost V 5 bases and J 10 bases; bases outside gene matches: 14. Here the CDR3 DNA reads TGTGCCAGCAGCCGCGGCGAGACTAGCCCAATCGAGCAGTTCTTC. This encodes CASSRGETSPIEQFF.

V usage is TRBV30 and J usage is TRBJ1-2; 8 bases map to TRBD1. V lost 6 bases and J lost 6; bases outside the gene matches: 6. This CDR3 has 12 amino acids. Looked up from germline, CDR1 is GTSNPN and CDR2 is SVGIG (reference sequence). The chain's CDR3 is CACKGTGDGYTF. The CDR3, as DNA: TGTGCCTGTAAGGGGACAGGCGATGGCTACACCTTC.

The V and J genes are TRBV2 and TRBJ1-5; unclear D gene. The germline V and J ends were trimmed by 7 bases and 7 bases, with 20 bases remaining between them. The germline V gene has CDR1 SNHLY and CDR2 FYNNEI. The CDR3 has 15 amino acids. The CDR3 loop reads CASKEGRVVGQPQHF. CDR3 coding DNA: TGTGCCAGCAAGGAAGGGCGAGTCGTTGGACAGCCCCAGCATTTT. Full variable domain (rest looked up from reference TRBV2 and TRBJ1-5): EPEVTQTPSHQVTQMGQEVILRCVPISNHLYFYWYRQILGQKVEFLVSFYNNEISEKSEIFDDQFSVERPDGSNFTLKIRSTKLEDSAMYFCASKEGRVVGQPQHFGDGTRLSIL.

This rearrangement joins TRBV11-2 to TRBJ1-5; D is ambiguous. Trimming stripped 2 bases from V and 0 bases from J, with 5 bases between. Looked up from germline, CDR1 is SGHAT and CDR2 is FQNNGV. This CDR3 comprises 14 residues. CDR3 in DNA: TGTGCCAGCAGCTTAAGGTCTAGCAATCAGCCCCAGCATTTT. This sequence encodes CASSLRSSNQPQHF.

The sample holds one count of this clone. The rearrangement uses TRBV10-3 and TRBJ1-1, with 10 bases that match TRBD1. Per germline, CDR1 ENHRY and CDR2 SYGVKD. The CDR3 sequence is 15 residues long. V lost 2 bases, J lost 4 bases, and 4 bases stayed unmatched. Here the CDR3 reads CAISEQDRGGTEAFF. CDR3 DNA sequence: TGTGCCATCAGTGAGCAGGACAGGGGGGGCACTGAAGCTTTCTTT.

V gene TRBV5-1 combines with J gene TRBJ1-2; TRBD1 agrees at 10 bases. The CDR3 consists of 13 residues. V shed 4 bases and J 7 bases; nucleotides not matched to a gene: 4. In germline, CDR1 is SGHRS, CDR2 YFSETQ. CDR3 loop: CASSVTGGTGYTF. Here the CDR3 DNA reads TGCGCCAGCAGCGTGACAGGGGGCACTGGCTACACCTTC.

The chain uses TRBV5-1 and TRBJ2-3; 9 nucleotides line up with TRBD2. The CDR3 length is 15 residues. The trim removed 0 bases at V and 2 bases at J, leaving 1 base unmatched. Germline V gene lookup returns CDR1 SGHRS and CDR2 YFSETQ. Written as DNA, the CDR3 is TGCGCCAGCAGCTTGGCTAGCGGGGTCACAGATACGCAGTATTTT. Translated, it gives CASSLASGVTDTQYF.

The chain links TRBV6-9 to TRBJ2-7; D unresolved. With 6 bases removed from V and 4 bases from J, the gap between germline ends came to 13 bases. This CDR3 has 13 amino acids. Per the germline V gene, CDR1 is MNHGY and CDR2 is SVAAGI. CDR3 coding DNA: TGTGCCAGCAGCCCGATTCACGAGTACGAGCAGTACTTC. This codes for CASSPIHEYEQYF.

About this clone: One end of the junction is discordant with germline, which a read error may explain. This chain joins TRBV6-1 and TRBJ1-1; the D is unclear. The CDR3 spans 12 residues. CDR1 and CDR2 from the germline V gene are MNHNS and SASEGT. CDR3 bases: TGTGCCAGCAGAGAAGGGCGGCATGAAGCTTTCTTT. This gives the protein CASREGRHEAFF.

V usage is TRBV27 and J usage is TRBJ1-1, with D unclear. This CDR3 region has 14 residues. CDR1 MNHEY and CDR2 SMNVEV come from the germline V gene (reference sequence). Trimming shortened V by 1 base and J by 0 bases, and 6 bases separated the two germline ends. The CDR3 protein is CASSLYEMNTEAFF. CDR3 nucleotide sequence: TGTGCCAGCAGTTTATATGAGATGAACACTGAAGCTTTCTTT.

V is TRBV6-1 and J is TRBJ2-5; 9 nucleotides agree with TRBD1. This CDR3 is built from 14 residues. V shed 4 bases and J 4 bases; nucleotides not matched to a gene: 4. Germline CDR1 MNHNS, CDR2 SASEGT. The CDR3 DNA reads as TGTGCCAGCAGTGTCGGGACAGGGCTAGAGACCCAGTACTTC. This sequence encodes CASSVGTGLETQYF.

This clone was recorded only once. The chain links TRBV5-5 to TRBJ2-3; D perhaps matches TRBD1 (6 bases). Trimming removed 2 bases at V and 3 bases at J, with 10 bases between. The CDR3 length is 14 residues. Germline CDR1 reads SGHKS; CDR2 reads YYEKEE (reference sequence). Here the CDR3 reads CASSFWGQTDTQYF. The CDR3 nucleotides are TGTGCCAGCAGCTTTTGGGGGCAAACAGATACGCAGTATTTT.

The chain carries TRBV18 and TRBJ2-2, with TRBD1 matching 9 bases. With V trimmed by 2 bases and J by 6 bases, 7 bases remained unmatched. The CDR3 length is 16 residues. CDR1 and CDR2 from the germline V gene are KGHSH and LQKENI. The CDR3 spells CASSPTGGGFAGELFF. CDR3 bases: TGTGCCAGCTCACCAACAGGGGGCGGTTTTGCCGGGGAGCTGTTTTTT.

Comments on this clone: In the same sample, other DNA sequences code for this CDR3. The chain is built from TRBV20-1 and TRBJ2-3, with D unclear. CDR3 length: 11 residues. V lost 6 bases and J 1 base, leaving 5 bases between the germline ends. Germline V gene lookup returns CDR1 DFQATT and CDR2 SNEGSKA (reference sequence). In DNA form, the CDR3 reads TGCAGTGCATTGGGCACAGATACGCAGTATTTT. Its protein product is CSALGTDTQYF.

The CDR3 sequence: CSARHSPGYTF. In DNA, the CDR3 is TGCAGTGCTAGACATTCTCCGGGATACACCTTC. V usage is TRBV20-1 and J usage is TRBJ1-2, with D unresolved. The CDR3 sequence is 11 residues long. From germline, CDR1 is DFQATT and CDR2 SNEGSKA (reference sequence). Trimming left V 2 bases short and J 11 bases short, with 12 bases between.

The chain joins TRBV19 to TRBJ1-1, with a possible D match to TRBD1 (6 bases). Per germline, CDR1 LNHDA and CDR2 SQIVND (reference sequence). The CDR3 sequence is 15 residues long. V was trimmed by 5 bases and J by 0 bases, leaving 13 bases between them. For the CDR3, the DNA is TGTGCCAGTAGTCGGCCAGGGGCGATGAACACTGAAGCTTTCTTT. Translated: CASSRPGAMNTEAFF.

This clone has a single count. The chain combines TRBV18 with TRBJ2-7; no definite D call. Germline CDR1 reads KGHSH; CDR2 reads LQKENI. CDR3 size: 15 residues. V shed 3 bases and J shed 0 bases, with 12 bases lying between them. The CDR3 region has the DNA TGTGCCAGCTCACCCGACCCCCCTAGCTCCTACGAGCAGTACTTC. As protein: CASSPDPPSSYEQYF.

The J gene is TRBJ1-1, the V gene TRBV10-1, with a tentative D call TRBD1 (5 bases). CDR3 length: 13 residues. With 3 bases removed from V and 4 bases from J, the gap between germline ends came to 9 bases. The germline gives CDR1 WNHNN, CDR2 SYGVQD (reference sequence). The CDR3 loop reads CASSETQGTEAFF. The CDR3 nucleotides read TGCGCCAGCAGTGAAACGCAGGGCACTGAAGCTTTCTTT.